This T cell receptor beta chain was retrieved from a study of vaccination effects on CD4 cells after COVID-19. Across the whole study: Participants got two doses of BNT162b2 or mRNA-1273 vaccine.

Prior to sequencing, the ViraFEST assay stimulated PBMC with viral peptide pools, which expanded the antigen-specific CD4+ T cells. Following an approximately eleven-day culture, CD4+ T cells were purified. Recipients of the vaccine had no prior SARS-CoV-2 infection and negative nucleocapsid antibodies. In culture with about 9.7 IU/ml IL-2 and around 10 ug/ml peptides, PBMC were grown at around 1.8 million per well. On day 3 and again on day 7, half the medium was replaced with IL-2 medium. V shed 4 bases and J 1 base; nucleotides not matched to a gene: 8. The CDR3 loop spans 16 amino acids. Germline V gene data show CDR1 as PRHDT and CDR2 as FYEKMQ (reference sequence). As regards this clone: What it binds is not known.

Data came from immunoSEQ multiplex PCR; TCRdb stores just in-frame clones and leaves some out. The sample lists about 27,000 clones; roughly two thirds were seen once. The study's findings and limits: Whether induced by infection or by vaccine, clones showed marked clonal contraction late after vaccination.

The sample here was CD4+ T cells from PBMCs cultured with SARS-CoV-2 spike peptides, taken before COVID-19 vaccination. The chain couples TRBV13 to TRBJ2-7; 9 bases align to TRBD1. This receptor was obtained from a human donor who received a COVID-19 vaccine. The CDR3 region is CASSSTGGGVSYEQYF. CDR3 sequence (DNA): TGTGCCAGCAGCTCGACAGGGGGAGGGGTGTCCTACGAGCAGTACTTC.